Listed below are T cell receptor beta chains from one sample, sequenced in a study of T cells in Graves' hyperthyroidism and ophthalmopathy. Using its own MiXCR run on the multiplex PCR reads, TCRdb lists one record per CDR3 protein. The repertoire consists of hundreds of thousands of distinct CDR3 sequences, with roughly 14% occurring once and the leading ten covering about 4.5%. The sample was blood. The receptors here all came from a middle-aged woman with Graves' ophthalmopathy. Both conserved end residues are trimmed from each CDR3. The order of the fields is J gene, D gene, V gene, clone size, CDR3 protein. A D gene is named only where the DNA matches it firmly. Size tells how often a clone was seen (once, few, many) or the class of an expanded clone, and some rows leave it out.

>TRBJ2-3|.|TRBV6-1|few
ASMQRRTDTQY
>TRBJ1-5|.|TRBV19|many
ASSIRDLSNQPQH
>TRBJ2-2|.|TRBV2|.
ASRTSGGELF
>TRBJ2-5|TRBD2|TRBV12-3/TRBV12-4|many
ASSLAGTGGYGETQY
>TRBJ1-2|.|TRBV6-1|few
ASSRHREDYGYT
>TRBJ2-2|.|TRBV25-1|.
ASSELSGLAGELF
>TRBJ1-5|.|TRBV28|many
ASSFRRNQPQH
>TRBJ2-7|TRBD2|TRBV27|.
ASSLRTSGRSYEQY
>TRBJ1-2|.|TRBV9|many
ASSPEVAGTYGYT
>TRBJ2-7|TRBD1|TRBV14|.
ASSPRDRGLCNHFYEQY
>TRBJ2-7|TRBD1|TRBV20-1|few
SAREGQLTYEQH
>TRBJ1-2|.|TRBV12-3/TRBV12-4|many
ASSHGPYGYT
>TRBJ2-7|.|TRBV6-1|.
ASSEAWSYEQY
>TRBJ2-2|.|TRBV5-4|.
ASSFGGISNTGELF
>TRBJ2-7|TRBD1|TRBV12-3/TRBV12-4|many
ASSKGQSNYEQY
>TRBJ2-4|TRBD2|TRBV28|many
ASRRTSGRALAKNIQY
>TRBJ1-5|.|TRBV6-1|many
ASGRSNQPQH
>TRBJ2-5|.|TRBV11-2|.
ASSLTRFRTQY
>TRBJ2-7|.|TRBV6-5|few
ASSFTGRGEQY
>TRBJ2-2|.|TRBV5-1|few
ASSLAGAGTNTGELF
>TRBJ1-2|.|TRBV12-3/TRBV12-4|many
ASSFPTGHGYT
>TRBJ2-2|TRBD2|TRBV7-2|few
ASKRLAANTGELF
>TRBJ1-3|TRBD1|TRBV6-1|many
ASSDRGLSGNTIY
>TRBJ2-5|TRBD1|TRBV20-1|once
SATDRVETQY
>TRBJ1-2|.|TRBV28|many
ASSFRRVNGYT
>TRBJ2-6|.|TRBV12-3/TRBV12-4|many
ASTGRVSGANVLT
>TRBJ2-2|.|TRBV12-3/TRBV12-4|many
ASSPPLSSGELF
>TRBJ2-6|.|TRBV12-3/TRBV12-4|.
ASSLGQGYVGANVLT